This record concerns one TCR beta chain sequence. The source of the sample is a study of control samples from healthy donors and cancer patients. Repertoires were generated with immunoSEQ multiplex PCR, while TCRdb's copy carries only in-frame clones and drops some. Its table records fewer than 250,000 clones. Germline V gene lookup returns CDR1 MNHEY and CDR2 SVGAGI. The germline V and J ends were trimmed by 6 bases and 0 bases, with 9 bases remaining between them. CDR3 length equals 14 residues. The clonotype was recovered from a woman under 40 in good health. This chain links TRBV6-5 with TRBJ1-3; the D is unclear. The sample consisted of blood. The DNA of the CDR3 is TGTGCCAGCAGACCCCCCCTCTCTGGAAACACCATATATTTT. Protein product: CASRPPLSGNTIYF.